This T cell receptor beta chain was retrieved from a study of blood T cell repertoires in COVID-19. Deletions cut 3 bases from V and 1 base from J, with 20 bases between. From germline, CDR1 is KGHDR and CDR2 SFDVKD. This CDR3 is 18 amino acids long. In the authors' methods: Quantification of nucleated cells was approximated via reference gene primer amplification. The repertoire was sequenced with immunoSEQ multiplex PCR; TCRdb's copy has only in-frame clones and lacks some. V, J and clone size reflect that table, while D and trimming were determined from the DNA. The sample has around 170,000 clones, approximately 90% seen once.

This sequence originates from a man in his sixties with acute or convalescent COVID-19. Material: peripheral blood. The chain employs TRBV24-1 and TRBJ1-1, with D unclear. In DNA form, the CDR3 reads TGTGCCACCAGTGATCGCGTTTGGCCCCCGGGAAAGAACACTGAAGCTTTCTTT. This sequence encodes CATSDRVWPPGKNTEAFF.